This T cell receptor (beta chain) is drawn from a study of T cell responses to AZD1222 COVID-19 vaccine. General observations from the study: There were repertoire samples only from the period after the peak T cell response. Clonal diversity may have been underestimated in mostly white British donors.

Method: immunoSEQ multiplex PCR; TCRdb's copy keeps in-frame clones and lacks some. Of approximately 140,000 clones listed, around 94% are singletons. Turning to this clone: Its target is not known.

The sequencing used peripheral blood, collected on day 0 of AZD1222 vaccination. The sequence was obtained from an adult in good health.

Here the CDR3 reads CASSWMTSGRNNEQFF. The CDR3 DNA reads as TGTGCCAGCAGCTGGATGACTAGCGGGAGAAACAATGAGCAGTTCTTC. The chain joins TRBV5-6 to TRBJ2-1, with 12 positions matching TRBD2. The length of the CDR3 is 16 residues. Germline-derived CDR1 and CDR2 are SGHDT and YYEEEE. The J segment lost 5 bases and the V segment lost 3 bases, leaving 6 bases of the junction unmatched.